The rows below give T cell receptor beta chains drawn from one sample of a study of T cell responses to AZD1222 COVID-19 vaccine. Only in-frame clones appear in the TCRdb table, and some are missing; sequencing was by immunoSEQ multiplex PCR. Among 150,000 to 200,000 clones listed, 80% to 95% were seen once. The sample in question was peripheral blood, obtained on day 0 of AZD1222 vaccination. All receptors come from an adult in good health. Each CDR3 is given with its conserved first and last residue. D genes are given only for firm matches. Clone size is shown for a subset of rows, as once, few, many or a class of expanded clone.

v_call	j_call	d_call	clone_size	cdr3_aa	cdr3_nt
TRBV7-6	TRBJ1-1	NA	once	CASRPGAGGLNTEAFF	TGTGCCAGCAGGCCTGGGGCTGGGGGTCTGAACACTGAAGCTTTCTTT
TRBV6-1	TRBJ1-5	NA	NA	CASREAGGINQPQHF	TGTGCCAGCAGAGAAGCGGGGGGCATAAATCAGCCCCAGCATTTT
TRBV6-5	TRBJ2-1	TRBD2	NA	CASSYVEVAGVGEQFF	TGTGCCAGCAGTTACGTGGAAGTAGCGGGGGTGGGTGAGCAGTTCTTC
TRBV18	TRBJ1-6	NA	NA	CASSPPEGLDNSPLHF	TGTGCCAGCTCACCCCCCGAAGGGCTGGACAATTCACCCCTCCACTTT
TRBV6-5	TRBJ1-2	NA	NA	CASSYGGGANYGYTF	TGTGCCAGCAGTTACGGAGGCGGAGCTAACTATGGCTACACCTTC
TRBV20-1	TRBJ2-5	NA	once	CSALGETQYF	TGCAGTGCATTAGGAGAGACCCAGTACTTC
TRBV4-2	TRBJ2-6	TRBD1	once	CASRGWTGQSSGANVLTF	TGTGCCAGCAGGGGATGGACAGGGCAGAGCTCTGGGGCCAACGTCCTGACTTTC
TRBV18	TRBJ1-1	NA	NA	CASSPGRLNPEAFF	TGTGCCAGCTCTCCCGGGAGGTTGAATCCTGAAGCTTTCTTT
TRBV6-4	TRBJ2-3	TRBD2	NA	CASSMGLAGGRDTQYF	TGTGCCAGCAGCATGGGACTAGCGGGGGGAAGAGATACGCAGTATTTT
TRBV14	TRBJ1-1	NA	NA	CASSQDVNTEAFF	TGTGCCAGCAGCCAAGATGTCAACACTGAAGCTTTCTTT
TRBV6-5	TRBJ1-1	NA	NA	CASSYSYGNTEAFF	TGTGCCAGCAGTTACTCATACGGGAACACTGAAGCTTTCTTT
TRBV5-1	TRBJ2-1	TRBD2	NA	CASKMDSGRNEQFF	TGCGCCAGCAAGATGGACAGCGGGAGGAATGAGCAGTTCTTC
TRBV5-4	TRBJ2-5	TRBD2	once	CASSLGGRADETQYF	TGTGCCAGCAGCTTGGGCGGGAGGGCCGACGAGACCCAGTACTTC
TRBV10-2	TRBJ1-1	NA	NA	CASSDILNTEAFF	TGCGCCAGCAGTGATATATTGAACACTGAAGCTTTCTTT
TRBV5-8	TRBJ1-6	NA	NA	CASSLVGSSDSNSPLHF	TGTGCCAGCAGCTTGGTTGGCAGCTCCGACTCCAATTCACCCCTCCACTTT
TRBV3-1/TRBV3-2	TRBJ1-2	TRBD1	once	CASSQPLWGTVPSDGYTF	TGTGCCAGCAGCCAACCCCTCTGGGGGACAGTTCCCTCCGATGGCTACACCTTC
TRBV19	TRBJ1-1	TRBD1	NA	CASSIGPLRGLIMNTEAFF	TGTGCCAGTAGTATAGGACCCCTGAGGGGGCTGATTATGAACACTGAAGCTTTCTTT
TRBV5-5	TRBJ2-7	NA	NA	CASSLGVGISYEQYF	TGTGCCAGCAGCTTGGGAGTAGGGATCTCCTACGAGCAGTACTTC
TRBV5-1	TRBJ1-1	NA	NA	CASSLDAGGGTEAFF	TGCGCCAGCAGCTTGGACGCGGGCGGGGGGACTGAAGCTTTCTTT
TRBV3-1/TRBV3-2	TRBJ1-3	NA	NA	CASSQGYSGNTIYF	TGTGCCAGCAGCCAAGGTTATTCTGGAAACACCATATATTTT
TRBV5-1	TRBJ1-3	NA	once	CASSLDAGGLSGNTIYF	TGCGCCAGCAGCTTGGACGCAGGAGGATTATCTGGAAACACCATATATTTT
TRBV2	TRBJ2-7	TRBD2	NA	CASVAGGPYEQYF	TGTGCCAGCGTAGCGGGAGGGCCATACGAGCAGTACTTC